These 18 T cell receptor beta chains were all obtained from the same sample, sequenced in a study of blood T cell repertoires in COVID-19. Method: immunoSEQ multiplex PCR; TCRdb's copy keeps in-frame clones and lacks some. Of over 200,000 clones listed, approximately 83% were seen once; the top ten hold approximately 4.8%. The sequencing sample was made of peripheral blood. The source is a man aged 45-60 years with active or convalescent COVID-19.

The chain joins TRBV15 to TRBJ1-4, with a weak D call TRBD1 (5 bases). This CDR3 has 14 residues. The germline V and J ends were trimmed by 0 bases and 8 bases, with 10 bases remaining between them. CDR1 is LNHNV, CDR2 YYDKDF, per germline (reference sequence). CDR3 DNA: TGTGCCACCAGCAGAGATCCGGGGGACGAAAAACTGTTTTTT. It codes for CATSRDPGDEKLFF.

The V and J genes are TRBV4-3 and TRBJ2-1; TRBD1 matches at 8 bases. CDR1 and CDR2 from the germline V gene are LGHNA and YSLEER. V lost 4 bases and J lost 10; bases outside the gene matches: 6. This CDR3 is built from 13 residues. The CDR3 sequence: CASSRTGKGEQFF. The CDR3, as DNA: TGCGCCAGCAGCCGGACAGGGAAAGGGGAGCAGTTCTTC.

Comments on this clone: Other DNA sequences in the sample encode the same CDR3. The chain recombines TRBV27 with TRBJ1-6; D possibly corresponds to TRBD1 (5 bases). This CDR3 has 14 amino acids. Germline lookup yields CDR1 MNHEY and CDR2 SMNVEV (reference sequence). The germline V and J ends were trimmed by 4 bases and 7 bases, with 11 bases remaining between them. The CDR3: CASSSQGGNSPLHF. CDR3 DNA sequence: TGTGCCAGCAGTTCCCAGGGAGGGAATTCACCCCTCCACTTT.

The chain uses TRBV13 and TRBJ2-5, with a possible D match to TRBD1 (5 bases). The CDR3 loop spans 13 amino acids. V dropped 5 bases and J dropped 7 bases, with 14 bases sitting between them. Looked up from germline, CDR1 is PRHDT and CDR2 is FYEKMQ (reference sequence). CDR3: CASSMTATGTQYF. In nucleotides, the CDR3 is TGTGCCAGCAGCATGACAGCAACGGGGACCCAGTACTTC.

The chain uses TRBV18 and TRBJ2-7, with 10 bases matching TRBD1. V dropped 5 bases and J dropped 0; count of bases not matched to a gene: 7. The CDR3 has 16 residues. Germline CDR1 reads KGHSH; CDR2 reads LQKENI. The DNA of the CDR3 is TGTGCCAGCTCATCGACCGGGACAGGGGCCTCCTACGAGCAGTACTTC. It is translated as CASSSTGTGASYEQYF.

As DNA, the CDR3 is TGTGCCAGTAGTATAGGAGGTAGCGTGCGTCCGTACTTC. Protein sequence: CASSIGGSVRPYF. The chain carries TRBV19 and TRBJ2-7, with D tentatively TRBD2 (5 bases). Germline V gives CDR1 LNHDA, CDR2 SQIVND (reference sequence). This CDR3 is 13 amino acids long. V lost 1 base to trimming and J lost 12 bases, with 16 bases between them.

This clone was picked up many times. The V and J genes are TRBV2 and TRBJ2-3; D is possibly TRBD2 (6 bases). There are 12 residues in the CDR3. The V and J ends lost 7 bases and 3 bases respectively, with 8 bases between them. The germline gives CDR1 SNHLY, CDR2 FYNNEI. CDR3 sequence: CASNLATDTQYF. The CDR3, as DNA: TGTGCCAGCAACCTAGCGACAGATACGCAGTATTTT.

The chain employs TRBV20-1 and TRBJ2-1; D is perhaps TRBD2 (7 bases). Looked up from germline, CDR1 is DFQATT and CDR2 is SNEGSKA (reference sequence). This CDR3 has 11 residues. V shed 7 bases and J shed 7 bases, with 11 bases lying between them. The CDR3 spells CSVGGANEQFF. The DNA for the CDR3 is TGCAGTGTGGGGGGGGCAAATGAGCAGTTCTTC.

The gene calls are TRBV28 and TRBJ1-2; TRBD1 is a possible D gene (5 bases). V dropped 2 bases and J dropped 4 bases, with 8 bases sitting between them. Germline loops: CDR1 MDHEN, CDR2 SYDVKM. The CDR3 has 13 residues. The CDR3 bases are TGTGCCAGCAGTTTAACGGGGGTCTATGGCTACACCTTC. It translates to CASSLTGVYGYTF.

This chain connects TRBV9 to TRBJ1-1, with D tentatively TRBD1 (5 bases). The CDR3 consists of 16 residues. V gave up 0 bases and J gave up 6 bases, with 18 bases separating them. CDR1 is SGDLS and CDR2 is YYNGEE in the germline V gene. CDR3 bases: TGTGCCAGCAGCGTAGGCCCCCAGATCCAGGGCGCTGAAGCTTTCTTT. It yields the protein CASSVGPQIQGAEAFF.

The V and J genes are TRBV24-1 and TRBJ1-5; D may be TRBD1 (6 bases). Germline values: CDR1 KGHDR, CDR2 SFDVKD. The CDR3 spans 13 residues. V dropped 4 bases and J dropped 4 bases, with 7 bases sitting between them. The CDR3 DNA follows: TGTGCCACCAGTGAGGGGGCTAATCAGCCCCAGCATTTT. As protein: CATSEGANQPQHF.

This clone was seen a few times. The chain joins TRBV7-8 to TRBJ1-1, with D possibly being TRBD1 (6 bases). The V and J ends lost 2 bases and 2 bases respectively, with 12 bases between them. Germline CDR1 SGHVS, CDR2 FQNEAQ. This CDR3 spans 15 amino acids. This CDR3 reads CASSLRTQGNTEAFF. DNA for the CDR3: TGTGCCAGCAGCTTACGGACACAGGGAAACACTGAAGCTTTCTTT.

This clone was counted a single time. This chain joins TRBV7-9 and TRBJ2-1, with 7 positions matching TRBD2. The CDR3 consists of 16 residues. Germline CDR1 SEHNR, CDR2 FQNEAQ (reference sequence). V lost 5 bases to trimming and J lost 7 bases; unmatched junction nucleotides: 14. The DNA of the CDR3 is TGTGCCAGCAGCCACCGGCTTGGCGGGGGTCAAAATGAGCAGTTCTTC. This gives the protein CASSHRLGGGQNEQFF.

For the CDR3, the DNA is TGTGCCAGCTCCCCCCCTGCGGGGGAAGAGACCCAGTACTTC. The encoded protein is CASSPPAGEETQYF. The rearrangement uses TRBV18 and TRBJ2-5, with 7 bases matching TRBD2. The germline V gene encodes CDR1 KGHSH and CDR2 LQKENI. The V and J ends lost 6 bases and 3 bases, in that order; junction bases with no gene match: 7. The CDR3 is 14 residues long.

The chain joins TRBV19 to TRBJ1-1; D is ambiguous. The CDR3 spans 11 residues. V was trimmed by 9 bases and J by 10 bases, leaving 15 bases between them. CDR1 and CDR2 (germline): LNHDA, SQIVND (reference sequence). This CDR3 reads CASTRSAGAFF. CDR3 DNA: TGTGCCAGCACCCGGAGCGCCGGAGCTTTCTTT.

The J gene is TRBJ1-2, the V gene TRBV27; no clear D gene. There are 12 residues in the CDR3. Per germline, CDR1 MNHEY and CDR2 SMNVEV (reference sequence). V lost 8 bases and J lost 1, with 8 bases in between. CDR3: CASRVFNYGYTF. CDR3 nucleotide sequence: TGTGCCAGCCGGGTCTTTAACTATGGCTACACCTTC.

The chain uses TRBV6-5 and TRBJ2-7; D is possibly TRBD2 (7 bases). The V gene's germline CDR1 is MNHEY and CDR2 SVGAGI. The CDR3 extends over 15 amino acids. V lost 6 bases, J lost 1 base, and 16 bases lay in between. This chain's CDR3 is CASSAAGGPSYEQYF. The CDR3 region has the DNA TGTGCCAGCAGCGCCGCCGGGGGGCCATCCTACGAGCAGTACTTC.

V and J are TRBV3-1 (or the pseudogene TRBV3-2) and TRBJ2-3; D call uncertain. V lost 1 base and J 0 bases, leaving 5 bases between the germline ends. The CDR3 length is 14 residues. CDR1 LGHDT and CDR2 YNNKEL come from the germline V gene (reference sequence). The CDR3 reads CASSQASSTDTQYF. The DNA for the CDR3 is TGTGCCAGCAGCCAAGCGTCTAGCACAGATACGCAGTATTTT.